Following are 24 T cell receptor beta chains from one sample sequenced in a study of shared clonotypes between healthy human individuals. TCRdb keeps only in-frame clones here, not all; method: immunoSEQ multiplex PCR. The table records approximately 2,000,000 clones, roughly 95% of them present only once. In the naive CD8 group, cells lacked CD45RO and were positively selected for CCR7, so terminally differentiated effector memory CD45RA+ cells were left out. Sequenced sample: naive CD8+ T cells from PBMCs. These receptors came from a man aged 18 to 30 in good health. Some clones in this sample may be carry-over from other donors' samples.

A note on this clone: Other DNA sequences in this sample translate to the same CDR3. The genes are TRBV28 and TRBJ2-2, with D unresolved. The ends were cut back, 1 base at V and 4 bases at J, with 7 bases in the middle. CDR3 length equals 14 residues. The germline V gene encodes CDR1 MDHEN and CDR2 SYDVKM. In DNA form, the CDR3 reads TGTGCCAGCAGTTTATCTGGTGGCACCGGGGAGCTGTTTTTT. Translating gives CASSLSGGTGELFF.

This sequence joins TRBV4-3 and TRBJ2-3, with TRBD2 matching over 13 bases. Trimming took 0 bases from V and 2 from J; bases not matched to a gene: 8. CDR3 length: 19 residues. Per germline, CDR1 LGHNA and CDR2 YSLEER. CDR3 in amino acids: CASSQDEGTSGEFTDTQYF. CDR3 coding DNA: TGCGCCAGCAGCCAAGATGAAGGGACTAGCGGGGAATTCACAGATACGCAGTATTTT.

V gene TRBV4-1 combines with J gene TRBJ2-7; D call uncertain. The CDR3 runs 15 residues. The germline V gene has CDR1 MGHRA and CDR2 YSYEKL. V was clipped by 2 bases and J by 6 bases, with 17 bases between them. CDR3 protein: CASSQKVGAAAEQYF. The CDR3 DNA is TGCGCCAGCAGCCAAAAGGTGGGTGCGGCGGCCGAGCAGTACTTC.

The chain couples TRBV7-8 to TRBJ2-1; D possibly corresponds to TRBD1 (6 bases). CDR3 size: 14 residues. Germline V CDR1 and CDR2: SGHVS, FQNEAQ. V lost 2 bases and J 7 bases, leaving 12 bases between the germline ends. The CDR3 here is CASSLSQGLNEQFF. The CDR3 region has the DNA TGTGCCAGCAGCTTATCGCAGGGGTTAAATGAGCAGTTCTTC. The entire variable domain, with the rest obtained from reference TRBV7-8 and TRBJ2-1, is as follows: GAGVSQSPRYKVAKRGQDVALRCDPISGHVSLFWYQQALGQGPEFLTYFQNEAQLDKSGLPSDRFFAERPEGSVSTLKIQRTQQEDSAVYLCASSLSQGLNEQFFGPGTRLTVL.

The genes are TRBV13 and TRBJ1-1; D perhaps matches TRBD1 (6 bases). Looked up from germline, CDR1 is PRHDT and CDR2 is FYEKMQ (reference sequence). Trimming stripped 5 bases from V and 4 bases from J, with 23 bases between. CDR3 length: 17 amino acids. CDR3 amino acids: CASSPWATQRGSTEAFF. CDR3 coding DNA: TGTGCCAGCAGCCCTTGGGCCACCCAAAGGGGGAGCACTGAAGCTTTCTTT.

V gene TRBV7-6 combines with J gene TRBJ2-2, with TRBD2 identical over 12 bases. Unmatched junction bases numbered 3, after V lost 5 bases and J lost 2 bases. The germline CDR1 and CDR2 sequences are SGHVS and FNYEAQ. The CDR3 extends over 16 amino acids. The CDR3 protein is CASSMGLAGNTGELFF. DNA of the CDR3: TGTGCCAGCAGCATGGGACTAGCGGGCAACACCGGGGAGCTGTTTTTT. Looking up the rest from reference TRBV7-6 and TRBJ2-2 gives the full variable domain: GAGVSQSPRYKVTKRGQDVALRCDPISGHVSLYWYRQALGQGPEFLTYFNYEAQQDKSGLPNDRFSAERPEGSISTLTIQRTEQRDSAMYRCASSMGLAGNTGELFFGEGSRLTVL.

The V and J genes are TRBV18 and TRBJ2-7, with D possibly being TRBD1 (6 bases). Trimming took off 2 bases at V and 3 bases at J, with 8 bases between the two ends. The CDR3 loop spans 13 amino acids. CDR1 is KGHSH and CDR2 is LQKENI in the germline V gene. This chain's CDR3 is CASSPGTIYEQYF. The DNA for the CDR3 is TGTGCCAGCTCACCAGGGACAATCTACGAGCAGTACTTC.

The chain uses TRBV7-9 and TRBJ2-7; 14 nucleotides line up with TRBD2. CDR1 is SEHNR, CDR2 FQNEAQ, per germline (reference sequence). This CDR3 spans 17 amino acids. Trimming removed 5 bases from V and 5 bases from J; junction bases left unmatched: 11. CDR3 coding DNA: TGTGCCAGCAGCCCCCCCCATGGGACTAGCGGGAGCAACGAGCAGTACTTC. Encoded protein: CASSPPHGTSGSNEQYF.

In its sample, this clone was seen once. The chain has TRBV7-9 and TRBJ2-1; no reliable D call. Germline V CDR1 and CDR2: SEHNR, FQNEAQ (reference sequence). The CDR3 spans 19 residues. V was shortened by 1 base and J by 2 bases, with 21 bases between the two germline ends. The CDR3 here is CASSLVVGLGRSPYNEQFF. The CDR3 DNA is TGTGCCAGCAGCTTAGTCGTGGGTCTTGGGCGGTCTCCCTACAATGAGCAGTTCTTC.

The chain joins TRBV28 to TRBJ2-7; the match to TRBD1 covers 11 bases. Trimming removed 11 bases from V and 2 bases from J; junction bases left unmatched: 20. Germline-derived CDR1 and CDR2 are MDHEN and SYDVKM. The CDR3 has 18 amino acids. For the CDR3, the DNA is TGTGCCTCTTGCCGGGACAGGGGGGACTGGGGGACTGCCTACGAGCAGTACTTC. It codes for CASCRDRGDWGTAYEQYF.

A few counts support this clone. This sample also contains other DNA sequences that code for the same CDR3. The DNA of the CDR3 is TGTGCCAGCAGCTTAGGCGGCCCCTACGAGCAGTACTTC. Protein: CASSLGGPYEQYF. This rearrangement joins TRBV7-2 to TRBJ2-7; no definite D call. This CDR3 has 13 amino acids. Germline V gene lookup returns CDR1 SGHTA and CDR2 FQGNSA. V was clipped by 1 base and J by 2 bases, with 6 bases between them.

The chain uses TRBV12-5 and TRBJ1-2; D possibly corresponds to TRBD1 (5 bases). Trimming removed 2 bases at V and 4 bases at J, with 11 bases between. The CDR3 extends over 14 amino acids. Germline V gene data show CDR1 as LGHNT and CDR2 as FRNRAP. The CDR3 loop reads CASGLKGRIYGYTF. The CDR3 DNA sequence: TGTGCTAGTGGTTTGAAGGGGCGGATCTATGGCTACACCTTC.

The chain links TRBV21-1 to TRBJ1-2. TRBV21-1 is reported as a pseudogene. CDR3 length: 11 amino acids. The CDR3 nucleotides are TGTGCCAGCAGCACACCCCCGGGCTACACCTTC. Translating gives CASSTPPGYTF.

The rearrangement links TRBV4-1 to TRBJ2-5; D remains ambiguous. The J call could be wrong; TRBJ2-7 is a better fit for the DNA end. This CDR3 contains 14 residues. Germline loops: CDR1 MGHRA, CDR2 YSYEKL. CDR3 sequence reads: CASSQVGQVYEQYF. CDR3 coding DNA: TGCGCCAGCAGCCAAGTTGGCCAGGTCTACGAGCAGTACTTC.

This clone appeared a few times. V usage is TRBV7-7 and J usage is TRBJ2-1, with a tentative D call TRBD2 (6 bases). This CDR3 has 18 residues. Germline CDR1 reads SSHAT; CDR2 reads FNYEAQ (reference sequence). V was pared by 2 bases and J by 2 bases, with 19 bases between. DNA for the CDR3: TGTGCCAGCAGCTTACTGGGTAGTGGGACTTTCCCCTACAATGAGCAGTTCTTC. It is translated as CASSLLGSGTFPYNEQFF.

The V and J genes are TRBV6-1 and TRBJ2-5, with D possibly matching TRBD1 (5 bases). Between the trimmed V and J ends, which lost 4 bases and 5 bases, there was a span of 8 bases. The CDR3 has 12 residues. Germline V gene lookup returns CDR1 MNHNS and CDR2 SASEGT. CDR3 nucleotides: TGTGCCAGCAGTGCGCACAGGGAGACCCAGTACTTC. This codes for CASSAHRETQYF.

V and J are TRBV11-2 and TRBJ1-1; D gene unclear. The CDR3 loop spans 12 amino acids. In germline, CDR1 is SGHAT, CDR2 FQNNGV. The V gene lost 5 bases and the J gene lost 8 bases, with 12 bases spanning the gap. DNA for the CDR3: TGTGCCAGCAGCATCGGACTATACGAAGCTTTCTTT. Its protein is CASSIGLYEAFF.

This clone has a handful of counts. The rearrangement links TRBV19 to TRBJ1-1; D perhaps matches TRBD1 (6 bases). The V end was cut by 0 bases, the J end by 4 bases, with 12 bases between. CDR1 LNHDA and CDR2 SQIVND come from the germline V gene (reference sequence). CDR3 length equals 15 residues. The CDR3 sequence: CASSIDPLGATEAFF. CDR3 bases: TGTGCCAGTAGTATAGATCCATTGGGGGCCACTGAAGCTTTCTTT.

The CDR3 region has the DNA TGCGCCAGCAGTGAGTCGAGGGGCCATGACTATGGCTACACCTTC. It encodes CASSESRGHDYGYTF. The rearrangement links TRBV10-2 to TRBJ1-2; possible D gene TRBD1, 5 bases. Trimming cost V 0 bases and J 3 bases, with 11 bases left between them. Germline assignment: CDR1 WSHSY and CDR2 SAAADI. The CDR3 is made up of 15 amino acids.

About this clone: Additional DNA sequences in this sample encode the identical CDR3. CDR3 in amino acids: CSVEDRDTEAFF. CDR3 sequence (DNA): TGCAGCGTTGAAGACAGGGACACTGAAGCTTTCTTT. This sequence joins TRBV29-1 and TRBJ1-1; D might be TRBD1 (5 bases). The V and J ends lost 0 bases and 3 bases respectively, with 5 bases between them. Per the germline V gene, CDR1 is SQVTM and CDR2 is ANQGSEA. CDR3 length equals 12 residues.

This sequence joins TRBV28 and TRBJ2-3; a weak D match, TRBD2 (7 bases). This CDR3 region has 16 residues. V was pared by 6 bases and J by 3 bases, with 19 bases between. Germline-derived CDR1 and CDR2 are MDHEN and SYDVKM. CDR3 coding DNA: TGTGCCAGCAGCCATACCGGGGAGGGGGAGACAGATACGCAGTATTTT. Translation gives CASSHTGEGETDTQYF. Full variable domain (missing parts from reference TRBV28 and TRBJ2-3): DVKVTQSSRYLVKRTGEKVFLECVQDMDHENMFWYRQDPGLGLRLIYFSYDVKMKEKGDIPEGYSVSREKKERFSLILESASTNQTSMYLCASSHTGEGETDTQYFGPGTRLTVL.

The rearrangement uses TRBV4-3 and TRBJ2-3, with D perhaps matching TRBD2 (5 bases). Trimming shortened V by 0 bases and J by 5 bases, and 12 bases separated the two germline ends. The germline gives CDR1 LGHNA, CDR2 YSLEER. The CDR3 covers 15 residues. For the CDR3, the DNA is TGCGCCAGCAGCCAAGACGTTGACGCGGGAGATACGCAGTATTTT. It specifies CASSQDVDAGDTQYF.

The chain links TRBV6-8 to TRBJ1-4; 12 nucleotides agree with TRBD1. CDR1 and CDR2 from the germline V gene are MNHGY and SAAAGT. This CDR3 spans 19 amino acids. After removal of 2 bases from V and 5 bases from J, the junction contained 12 bases not matched to a gene. The CDR3 region has the DNA TGTGCCAGCAGTTACACCCCGGGACAGGGGGCTCCTAGGAATGAAAAACTGTTTTTT. Translating it yields CASSYTPGQGAPRNEKLFF.

The rearrangement joins TRBV6-1 to TRBJ2-1, with 11 nucleotides matching TRBD2. The CDR3 runs to 14 residues. The J segment lost 4 bases and the V segment lost 7 bases, leaving 3 bases of the junction unmatched. Per the germline V gene, CDR1 is MNHNS and CDR2 is SASEGT. DNA of the CDR3: TGTGCCAGCAAGGCTAGCGGGGGGTACAATGAGCAGTTCTTC. Translating it yields CASKASGGYNEQFF.